A selection of T cell receptor beta chains follows, all from one sample in a study of post-analysis software for immune sequencing data. TCRdb re-called the PCR reads through MiXCR, storing one row per CDR3 protein. This sample has 150,000 to 200,000 distinct CDR3 sequences, with about 32% found just once. Sequencing was performed on blood. The origin of the receptors is a girl between 10 and 17 years old with multiple sclerosis. Both conserved end residues are part of each CDR3. D genes are given only for firm matches.

v_call,j_call,d_call,cdr3_aa
TRBV5-1,TRBJ2-7,TRBD1,CASSLEGTALYEQYF
TRBV18,.,.,CASSPAGTPEQYF
TRBV28,TRBJ1-2,.,CASSLKGGKNYGYTF
TRBV12-3/TRBV12-4,TRBJ1-6,.,CASSQSSWGTGSPPHF
TRBV18,TRBJ2-7,TRBD2,CASSPKTSRSGYEQYF
TRBV11-2,TRBJ2-5,.,CASRKGSETQYF
TRBV14,TRBJ2-1,TRBD2,CASSHLPGLAALNEQFF
TRBV9,TRBJ1-6,.,CASSVAVWNSPLHF
TRBV10-3,TRBJ2-7,.,CATREEGRFDDEQYF
TRBV3-1,TRBJ1-1,.,CASSPGPFNRGAEAFF
TRBV12-3/TRBV12-4,TRBJ2-1,TRBD2,CASSLVRNGTNPANEQFF
TRBV12-3/TRBV12-4,TRBJ2-7,TRBD1,CASSRQGEQYF
TRBV4-1,TRBJ2-5,TRBD2,CASSQDSGLAGGTQYF
TRBV20-1,TRBJ2-7,.,CSARWGPSYEQYF
TRBV6-2/TRBV6-3,TRBJ2-1,.,CASRGAFYNEQFF
TRBV7-8,TRBJ1-6,TRBD1,CASSSIRDSYNSPLHF
TRBV4-2,TRBJ2-3,.,CASSQVLRGPPTASTDTQYF
TRBV14,TRBJ2-5,.,CASSPDQRRLSETQYF
TRBV12-3/TRBV12-4,TRBJ2-1,.,CASMTFGLRQFF
TRBV27,TRBJ2-5,.,CVSSEIPVRGLLYF
TRBV7-8,.,.,CTSSLDVGDYEQYF
TRBV9,TRBJ2-5,TRBD2,CASSPSGTPQETQYF
TRBV6-6,TRBJ2-3,TRBD1,CASRPRDRGTDTQYF
TRBV20-1,TRBJ2-5,.,CSARSSSETQYF
TRBV20-1,.,TRBD1,CSARTGVHEQYF
TRBV4-1,TRBJ2-3,TRBD2,CASSQGGLARADTQYF
TRBV28,TRBJ2-3,.,CASSSGGQGLSDTQYF
TRBV28,TRBJ1-6,TRBD1,CASRKTGGHSPLHF
TRBV7-9,TRBJ2-1,TRBD1,CASSTQGSYNEQFF
TRBV29-1,TRBJ1-2,.,CSVEGLGPGGYTF
TRBV12-3/TRBV12-4,TRBJ2-5,TRBD2,CASSRTSEQETQYF
TRBV24-1,TRBJ1-5,.,CATSGGNQPQHF
TRBV12-3/TRBV12-4,TRBJ1-4,.,CASSTVRFDEKLFF
TRBV20-1,TRBJ2-1,TRBD2,CSGRGLAGADNEQFF
TRBV25-1,TRBJ2-3,.,CASSELEGYPDTQYF
TRBV6-5,TRBJ2-3,.,CASSPRTPSYDTQYF
TRBV20-1,TRBJ2-7,TRBD2,CSARTSGSMELYF
TRBV28,TRBJ1-2,.,CASRPTGYDGYTF
TRBV5-1,TRBJ1-1,TRBD1,CATRTGAGVNTEAFF
TRBV21-1,TRBJ2-1,.,CASSAWTSGRAEPYNEQFF
TRBV29-1,TRBJ2-7,.,CSVEDRTRYF
TRBV5-1,TRBJ2-6,.,CASSLSPGAGANVLTF
TRBV7-2,TRBJ2-5,.,CASSLVEEETQYF
TRBV5-1,TRBJ1-2,.,CASSPDRRYGYTF
TRBV29-1,TRBJ1-1,TRBD1,CSALTGSLYEAFF
TRBV6-1,TRBJ2-7,TRBD2,CAGIRSGSHILSSYEQYF
TRBV28,TRBJ2-7,.,CASRGPGSSYEQYF
TRBV12-3/TRBV12-4,TRBJ1-5,TRBD1,CASTDRGRNQPQHF
TRBV29-1,TRBJ2-7,TRBD1,CSVEDQDRGPYEQYF
TRBV5-1,TRBJ2-3,TRBD2,CASSLAGVAGLPDTQYF
TRBV3-1,TRBJ2-7,.,CASSSRGGPDEQYF
TRBV2,TRBJ1-1,.,CASSGARAFF
TRBV7-2,TRBJ1-2,.,CASSPAAGIGYGYTF
TRBV10-3,TRBJ1-3,.,CAMGGSGNTIYF
TRBV7-2,TRBJ2-5,.,CASSFLDFYNEQYF
TRBV12-3/TRBV12-4,TRBJ2-5,TRBD2,CASSPLAGGPETQYF
TRBV6-6,TRBJ2-3,.,CASSRMGVLDTQYF
TRBV5-5,TRBJ2-5,.,CASSLEVLETQYF
TRBV3-1,TRBJ1-2,.,CAGSQGGGDYGYTF
TRBV5-1,TRBJ2-5,.,CASSSKWERYF